This T cell receptor beta chain was profiled in a study of glioma-infiltrating T cells after dendritic cell vaccination. The germline gives CDR1 SNHLY, CDR2 FYNNEI. CDR3 length: 14 residues. The J segment lost 1 base and the V segment lost 7 bases, leaving 3 bases of the junction unmatched. Input was approximately 2 ug genomic DNA, or all available if less. The table came from immunoSEQ multiplex PCR; TCRdb's copy has only in-frame clones and leaves some out. This table holds some 87,000 clones, over 65% found once. This sequence was found in a human donor with glioblastoma. The source was blood, collected before dendritic cell vaccination. The rearrangement uses TRBV2 and TRBJ2-2; 7 nucleotides align to TRBD2. CDR3 in DNA: TGTGCCAGCAAGCGGGAATTGAACACCGGGGAGCTGTTTTTT. This encodes CASKRELNTGELFF.